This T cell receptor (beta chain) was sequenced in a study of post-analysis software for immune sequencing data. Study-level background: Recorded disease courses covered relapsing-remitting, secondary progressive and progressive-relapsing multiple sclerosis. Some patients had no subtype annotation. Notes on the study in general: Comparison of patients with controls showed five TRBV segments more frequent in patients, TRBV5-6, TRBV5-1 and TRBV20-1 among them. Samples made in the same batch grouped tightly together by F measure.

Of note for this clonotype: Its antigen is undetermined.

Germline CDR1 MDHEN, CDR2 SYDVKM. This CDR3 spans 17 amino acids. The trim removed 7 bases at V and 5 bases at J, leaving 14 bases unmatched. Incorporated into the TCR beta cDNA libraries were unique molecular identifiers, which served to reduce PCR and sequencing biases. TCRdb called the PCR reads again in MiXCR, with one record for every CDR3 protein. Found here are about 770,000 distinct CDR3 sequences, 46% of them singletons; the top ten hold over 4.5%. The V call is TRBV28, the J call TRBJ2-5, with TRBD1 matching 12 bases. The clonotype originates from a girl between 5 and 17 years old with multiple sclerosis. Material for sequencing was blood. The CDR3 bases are TGTGCCAGCACCATGGGAAGGGACAGGGGGCTTTCGGAGACCCAGTACTTC. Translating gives CASTMGRDRGLSETQYF.